This T cell receptor (beta chain) was retrieved from a study of blood T cells in healthy people across ages. The CDR3 has 14 residues. Trimming cost V 6 bases and J 5 bases; bases outside gene matches: 12. Germline CDR1 and CDR2: DFQATT and SNEGSKA (reference sequence). A J-beta primer mix and a sample-barcoded 5' primer were used in a second PCR of about 7 to 11 cycles. TCRdb passed the 5' RACE reads through MiXCR, listing each CDR3 protein once. The data show some 1.4 million distinct CDR3 sequences, roughly 40% seen once. Ranging in age from about 6 to 100, the donors were healthy Caucasian individuals from Russia. General observations from the study: Estimates based on one million T cells were treated as lower bounds. Because sorting was not performed, PBMCs prevented conclusive naive versus antigen-experienced comparison.

This clonotype was picked up a small number of times. Its specificity is unknown. The TCR sequence derives from a woman in her late teens or twenties in good health. The rearrangement links TRBV20-1 to TRBJ2-7, with 8 bases aligning to TRBD1. Specimen: blood. The CDR3 sequence is CSATGQGVPHEQYF. The CDR3 nucleotides read TGCAGTGCCACAGGACAGGGTGTTCCCCACGAGCAGTACTTC.